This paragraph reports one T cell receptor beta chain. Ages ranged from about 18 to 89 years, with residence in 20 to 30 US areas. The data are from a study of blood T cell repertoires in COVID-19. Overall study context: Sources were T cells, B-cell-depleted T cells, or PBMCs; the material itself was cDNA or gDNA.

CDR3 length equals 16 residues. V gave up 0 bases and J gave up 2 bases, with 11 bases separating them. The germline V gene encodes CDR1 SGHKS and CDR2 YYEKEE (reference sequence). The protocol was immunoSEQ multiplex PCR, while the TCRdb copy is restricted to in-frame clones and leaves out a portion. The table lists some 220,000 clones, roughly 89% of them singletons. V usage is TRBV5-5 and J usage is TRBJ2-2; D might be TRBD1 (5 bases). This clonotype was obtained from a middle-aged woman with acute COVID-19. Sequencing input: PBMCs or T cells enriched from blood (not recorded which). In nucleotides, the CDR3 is TGTGCCAGCAGCTTGGGACAGCTAATTAACACCGGGGAGCTGTTTTTT. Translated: CASSLGQLINTGELFF.